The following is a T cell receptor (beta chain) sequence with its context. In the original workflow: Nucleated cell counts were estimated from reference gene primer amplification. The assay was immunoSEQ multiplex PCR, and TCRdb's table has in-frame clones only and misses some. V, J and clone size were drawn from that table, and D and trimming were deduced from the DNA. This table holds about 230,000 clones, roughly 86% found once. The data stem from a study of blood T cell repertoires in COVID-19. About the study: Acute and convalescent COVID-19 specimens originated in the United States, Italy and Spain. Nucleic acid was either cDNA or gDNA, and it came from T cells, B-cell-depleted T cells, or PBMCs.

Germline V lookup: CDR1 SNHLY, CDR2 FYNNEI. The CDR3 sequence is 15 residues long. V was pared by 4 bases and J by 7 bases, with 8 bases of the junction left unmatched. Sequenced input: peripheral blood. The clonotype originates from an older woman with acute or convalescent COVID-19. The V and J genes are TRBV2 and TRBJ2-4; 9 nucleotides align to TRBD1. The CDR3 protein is CASSVVAGTGNIQYF. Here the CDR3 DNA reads TGTGCCAGCAGTGTGGTTGCCGGGACAGGGAACATTCAGTACTTC.